These 32 T cell receptor beta chains came from one sample sequenced in a study of regulatory T cells in long-lasting Graves disease. Time point indicated: persistent/refractory GD, antithyroid drugs over 5 years with positive TRAb. PBMC RNA was the source of the TCR library. Arm-PCR of CDR3 regions and iRepertoire HTBI primers were used to build TCR beta libraries. Each CDR3 protein gets one entry after TCRdb re-called the multiplex PCR reads with MiXCR. Of about 660,000 distinct CDR3 sequences listed, about 30% are singletons. Specimen: peripheral blood mononuclear cells (PBMCs), collected when the disease was refractory, from a patient treated with antithyroid drugs. These receptors all stem from a female donor with Graves disease.

This rearrangement joins TRBV28 to TRBJ2-7; D remains unclear. This CDR3 region has 14 residues. Trimming shortened V by 6 bases and J by 4 bases, and 16 bases separated the two germline ends. CDR1 and CDR2 from the germline V gene are MDHEN and SYDVKM. In DNA, the CDR3 is TGTGCCAGCAGCTTACCAGCCTCAGGATACGAGCAGTACTTC. This sequence encodes CASSLPASGYEQYF.

The chain employs TRBV28 and TRBJ1-5, with 7 bases fitting TRBD1. Germline trimming cut 3 bases from V and 2 bases from J; bases unmatched to any gene: 7. The CDR3 consists of 16 residues. Germline CDR1 and CDR2: MDHEN and SYDVKM. The CDR3 nucleotides read TGTGCCAGCAGTTTTAGCCAGGGGGTTGGCAATCAGCCCCAGCATTTT. Translation gives CASSFSQGVGNQPQHF.

V usage is TRBV6-1 and J usage is TRBJ1-2, with 11 bases matching TRBD1. This CDR3 region has 13 residues. Looked up from germline, CDR1 is MNHNS and CDR2 is SASEGT. The J segment lost 6 bases and the V segment lost 10 bases, leaving 7 bases of the junction unmatched. The CDR3 is CATRDRGWDGYTF. The CDR3 DNA sequence: TGTGCCACCAGGGACAGGGGGTGGGATGGCTACACCTTC.

This clonotype has more than one count but fewer than ten. This chain links TRBV11-2 with TRBJ1-6, with a tentative D call TRBD1 (5 bases). CDR1 is SGHAT, CDR2 FQNNGV, per germline. The CDR3 extends over 18 amino acids. The V and J ends lost 3 bases and 5 bases respectively, with 20 bases between them. CDR3 DNA sequence: TGTGCCAGCAGCTTGGGACTGAGGGAAACGGGCCATAATTCACCCCTCCACTTT. This gives the protein CASSLGLRETGHNSPLHF.

This clonotype was observed a few times. The chain uses TRBV7-2 and TRBJ1-2; D may be TRBD1 (5 bases). The length of the CDR3 is 14 residues. V was pared by 5 bases and J by 4 bases, with 14 bases between. In germline, CDR1 is SGHTA, CDR2 FQGNSA. The CDR3 loop is CASSPEGTFYGYTF. Written as DNA, the CDR3 is TGTGCCAGCAGCCCCGAGGGGACCTTCTATGGCTACACCTTC.

The chain has TRBV11-2 and TRBJ2-1, with 8 bases that match TRBD2. Germline trimming cut 4 bases from V and 8 bases from J; bases unmatched to any gene: 10. There are 15 residues in the CDR3. Per germline, CDR1 SGHAT and CDR2 FQNNGV. The DNA for the CDR3 is TGTGCCAGCAGCTACTACCCGGGACTAGAGCATGAGCAGTTCTTC. Its protein product is CASSYYPGLEHEQFF.

This chain links TRBV6-9 with TRBJ1-6, with D possibly being TRBD1 (5 bases). The ends were cut back, 3 bases at V and 6 bases at J, with 21 bases in the middle. The CDR3 has 18 residues. CDR1 is MNHGY and CDR2 is SVAAGI in the germline V gene. The chain's CDR3 is CASSYPRGLGQTNSPLHF. The CDR3 region has the DNA TGTGCCAGCAGTTACCCGCGGGGCTTAGGACAAACTAATTCACCCCTCCACTTT.

The rearrangement uses TRBV30 and TRBJ1-1, with unresolved D. Germline lookup yields CDR1 GTSNPN and CDR2 SVGIG (reference sequence). This CDR3 spans 13 amino acids. V was cut by 1 base and J by 1 base, with 7 bases left in between. The CDR3: CAWSAFGNTEAFF. CDR3 DNA sequence: TGTGCCTGGAGTGCATTCGGGAACACTGAAGCTTTCTTT.

This clonotype occurred many times. CDR3 protein: CASSQTGETQYF. The CDR3 DNA follows: TGTGCCAGCAGCCAGACTGGAGAGACCCAGTACTTC. The chain carries TRBV3-1 and TRBJ2-5; D remains ambiguous. Germline V gene lookup returns CDR1 LGHDT and CDR2 YNNKEL (reference sequence). V gave up 3 bases and J gave up 4 bases, with 6 bases separating them. The CDR3 totals 12 residues.

The chain joins TRBV12-5 to TRBJ2-1; TRBD2 matches 7 bases. From germline, CDR1 is LGHNT and CDR2 FRNRAP. J lost 0 bases, V lost 4 bases, and 6 bases had no gene match. This CDR3 has 16 amino acids. The CDR3 loop is CASGSSSGISYNEQFF. The CDR3 DNA is TGTGCTAGTGGTTCCTCCAGCGGGATCTCCTACAATGAGCAGTTCTTC.

This clonotype has ten or more counts. V is TRBV12-3 or TRBV12-4 and J is TRBJ1-1, with D unclear. This CDR3 spans 15 amino acids. The V end was cut by 2 bases, the J end by 6 bases, with 16 bases between. Here the CDR3 DNA reads TGTGCCAGCAGTTTACTCTCTGTCCTTAGCCCTGAAGCTTTCTTT. Amino acid sequence: CASSLLSVLSPEAFF.

The chain joins TRBV5-1 to TRBJ1-1, with a possible D match to TRBD1 (6 bases). Germline CDR1 is SGHRS and CDR2 is YFSETQ. The V and J ends lost 4 bases and 7 bases respectively, with 20 bases between them. The CDR3 consists of 15 residues. The CDR3 nucleotides are TGCGCCAGCAGCAGCGAGGGGGGGTCTATGGGTGAAGCTTTCTTT. Translation gives CASSSEGGSMGEAFF.

This clonotype was counted a few times. J is TRBJ1-1 and V is TRBV27; D call uncertain. CDR1 is MNHEY, CDR2 SMNVEV, per germline (reference sequence). The length of the CDR3 is 15 residues. Trimming pared 1 base from V and 7 bases from J, leaving 16 bases between. The CDR3 DNA follows: TGTGCCAGCAGTTTATTCGGCGATGTCGGCATTGAAGCTTTCTTT. This sequence encodes CASSLFGDVGIEAFF.

This clonotype has a handful of counts. The chain employs TRBV2 and TRBJ1-1; 9 positions match TRBD1. The CDR3 consists of 15 residues. Trimming at V came to 8 bases and at J to 1 base, leaving 8 bases not matched to a gene. Germline CDR1 and CDR2: SNHLY and FYNNEI. DNA for the CDR3: TGTGCCAGCGTGACAGGGGGGACCGGGAACACTGAAGCTTTCTTT. Amino acid sequence: CASVTGGTGNTEAFF.

The chain carries TRBV25-1 and TRBJ2-7, with 10 bases that match TRBD2. Germline V gene lookup returns CDR1 MGHDK and CDR2 SYGVNS. CDR3 length equals 15 residues. The J segment lost 5 bases and the V segment lost 3 bases, leaving 7 bases of the junction unmatched. The DNA of the CDR3 is TGTGCCAGCAGTGACCTTAGCGGGAGGCAGCACGAGCAGTACTTC. Translating gives CASSDLSGRQHEQYF.

This clonotype showed up many times. The chain's CDR3 is CASSRSAQETQYF. The CDR3 nucleotides are TGTGCCAGCAGCCGCTCCGCCCAAGAGACCCAGTACTTC. The chain links TRBV12-3 or TRBV12-4 to TRBJ2-5; no firm D call. V lost 6 bases and J 1 base, leaving 9 bases between the germline ends. The CDR3 is 13 amino acids.

At least ten counts were recorded for this clonotype. The V call is TRBV2, the J call TRBJ2-1; D ambiguous. CDR3 length: 15 residues. Germline V gives CDR1 SNHLY, CDR2 FYNNEI. V was cut by 3 bases and J by 8 bases, with 17 bases left in between. The CDR3 region has the DNA TGTGCCAGCAGTGATGGGCGGAACCTTTACGATGAGCAGTTCTTC. It codes for CASSDGRNLYDEQFF. The whole variable domain, filled in from reference TRBV2 and TRBJ2-1, reads EPEVTQTPSHQVTQMGQEVILRCVPISNHLYFYWYRQILGQKVEFLVSFYNNEISEKSEIFDDQFSVERPDGSNFTLKIRSTKLEDSAMYFCASSDGRNLYDEQFFGPGTRLTVL.

The chain combines TRBV6-1 with TRBJ2-7; the match to TRBD2 covers 9 bases. Germline values: CDR1 MNHNS, CDR2 SASEGT. This CDR3 region has 14 residues. J was trimmed by 0 bases and V by 6 bases; bases with no gene match: 3. The CDR3 protein is CASRSSGTSYEQYF. The CDR3 bases are TGTGCCAGCAGGTCTAGCGGGACCTCCTACGAGCAGTACTTC.

This clonotype came up a few times. The chain joins TRBV20-1 to TRBJ1-1, with 9 bases that match TRBD1. Germline V lookup: CDR1 DFQATT, CDR2 SNEGSKA (reference sequence). The V gene end was trimmed by 6 bases and the J gene end by 4 bases; junction bases not matched to a gene: 9. CDR3 length: 14 residues. The chain's CDR3 is CSAQGQGLFTEAFF. The CDR3 DNA is TGCAGTGCGCAAGGACAGGGGTTGTTCACTGAAGCTTTCTTT.

This clonotype has more than one count but fewer than ten. The V call is TRBV29-1, the J call TRBJ1-1; TRBD1 agrees at 7 bases. CDR1 and CDR2 from the germline V gene are SQVTM and ANQGSEA. There are 14 residues in the CDR3. Losses at the gene ends were 7 bases for V and 1 base for J; bases not matched to a gene: 9. For the CDR3, the DNA is TGCAGCGCGGAAGGGGGCTCTGGGAACACTGAAGCTTTCTTT. It codes for CSAEGGSGNTEAFF.

The V gene is TRBV28, the J gene TRBJ2-3, with 13 nucleotides matching TRBD2. Losses at the gene ends were 8 bases for V and 6 bases for J; bases not matched to a gene: 8. From germline, CDR1 is MDHEN and CDR2 SYDVKM. CDR3 size: 15 residues. CDR3 residues: CASGTSGRGGDTQYF. The CDR3 bases are TGTGCCAGCGGAACTAGCGGGAGGGGCGGGGATACGCAGTATTTT. The full variable domain, rest sourced from reference TRBV28 and TRBJ2-3, is DVKVTQSSRYLVKRTGEKVFLECVQDMDHENMFWYRQDPGLGLRLIYFSYDVKMKEKGDIPEGYSVSREKKERFSLILESASTNQTSMYLCASGTSGRGGDTQYFGPGTRLTVL.

The J gene is TRBJ1-6, the V gene TRBV30; D gene uncertain. Trimming removed 3 bases at V and 6 bases at J, with 15 bases between. There are 15 residues in the CDR3. The germline gives CDR1 GTSNPN, CDR2 SVGIG (reference sequence). The CDR3 sequence: CAWSPPAWTNSPLHF. The CDR3 DNA is TGTGCCTGGAGCCCCCCCGCCTGGACTAATTCACCCCTCCACTTT.

The sample holds a few counts of this clonotype. A much larger clone differs from this one at a single base, so this may be a read error. The DNA of the CDR3 is TGTGCCAGCAGTTGGGCAGGGGGCACTGAAGCTTTCTTT. It yields the protein CASSWAGGTEAFF. The V gene is TRBV27, the J gene TRBJ1-1, with 7 bases that match TRBD1. CDR1 is MNHEY and CDR2 is SMNVEV in the germline V gene (reference sequence). CDR3 size: 13 residues. Germline trimming cut 4 bases from V and 4 bases from J; bases unmatched to any gene: 3.

The rearrangement links TRBV20-1 to TRBJ2-7, with TRBD2 matching over 10 bases. The trim removed 5 bases at V and 2 bases at J, leaving 9 bases unmatched. CDR1 is DFQATT, CDR2 SNEGSKA, per germline (reference sequence). There are 15 residues in the CDR3. The DNA of the CDR3 is TGCAGTGCTGCCCAGCCACTAGCGGGAACCTACGAGCAGTACTTC. This codes for CSAAQPLAGTYEQYF.

This clonotype was counted ten times or more. The V call is TRBV12-3 or TRBV12-4, the J call TRBJ1-2; D may be TRBD1 (5 bases). The CDR3 spans 13 residues. V was shortened by 6 bases and J by 2 bases, with 10 bases between the two germline ends. The CDR3 here is CASSTQGNYGYTF. The CDR3 coding sequence is TGTGCCAGCAGCACCCAGGGAAACTATGGCTACACCTTC.

J is TRBJ2-1 and V is TRBV7-2, with 11 bases fitting TRBD2. The germline gives CDR1 SGHTA, CDR2 FQGNSA. The ends lost 1 base at V and 6 bases at J; junction bases unmatched: 5. The CDR3 length is 16 residues. The CDR3 sequence: CASSLVGGTSGNEQFF. DNA for the CDR3: TGTGCCAGCAGCTTAGTAGGAGGGACTAGCGGCAATGAGCAGTTCTTC.

The sample holds many counts of this clonotype. The rearrangement uses TRBV28 and TRBJ1-4, with 7 bases identical to TRBD1. CDR1 is MDHEN, CDR2 SYDVKM, per germline. The CDR3 totals 15 residues. The trim removed 8 bases at V and 3 bases at J, leaving 9 bases unmatched. Written as DNA, the CDR3 is TGTGCCAGCTCTCCCTCAGGGGGATCTAATGAAAAACTGTTTTTT. Its translation is CASSPSGGSNEKLFF.

Points on this clonotype: Sequence at one end of the junction differs from germline and may be a read error. DNA for the CDR3: TGTGCCAGCAGTCCAGACTACGAGCAGCACTTC. Protein: CASSPDYEQHF. The chain has TRBV2 and TRBJ2-7, with D possibly matching TRBD2 (5 bases). The CDR3 has 11 amino acids. CDR1 is SNHLY, CDR2 FYNNEI, per germline. Looking up the rest from reference TRBV2 and TRBJ2-7 gives the full variable domain: EPEVTQTPSHQVTQMGQEVILRCVPISNHLYFYWYRQILGQKVEFLVSFYNNEISEKSEIFDDQFSVERPDGSNFTLKIRSTKLEDSAMYFCASSPDYEQHFGPGTRLTVT.

This clonotype has only one observation. V is TRBV2 and J is TRBJ2-4; unclear D gene. The CDR3 totals 15 residues. Germline CDR1 SNHLY, CDR2 FYNNEI. V lost 4 bases and J 0 bases, leaving 10 bases between the germline ends. The CDR3 is CASSVLVGAKNIQYF. DNA of the CDR3: TGTGCCAGCAGTGTTCTAGTGGGAGCCAAAAACATTCAGTACTTC.

This clonotype has ten or more counts. V usage is TRBV11-2 and J usage is TRBJ1-1; 7 bases map to TRBD1. CDR1 SGHAT and CDR2 FQNNGV come from the germline V gene. The CDR3 spans 15 residues. V lost 0 bases to trimming and J lost 3 bases; unmatched junction nucleotides: 4. The CDR3 is CASSLDQGGDTEAFF. The CDR3 bases are TGTGCCAGCAGCTTAGACCAGGGGGGGGACACTGAAGCTTTCTTT.

This clonotype showed up many times. V is TRBV9 and J is TRBJ2-7; D is possibly TRBD1 (6 bases). Germline CDR1 SGDLS, CDR2 YYNGEE. Between the trimmed V and J ends, which lost 4 bases and 3 bases, there was a span of 8 bases. The CDR3 runs to 12 residues. CDR3 nucleotides: TGTGCCAGCAGCCAGACAGGCTACGAGCAGTACTTC. Amino acids: CASSQTGYEQYF.

This clonotype was found once. The rearrangement links TRBV28 to TRBJ1-3; TRBD1 aligns across 7 bases. CDR1 is MDHEN, CDR2 SYDVKM, per germline. The CDR3 is made up of 15 amino acids. The V gene end was trimmed by 4 bases and the J gene end by 3 bases; junction bases not matched to a gene: 6. The CDR3 region is CASSSGQAVGNTIYF. For the CDR3, the DNA is TGTGCCAGCAGTTCTGGACAGGCGGTTGGAAACACCATATATTTT.